This T cell receptor beta chain was recorded in a study of T cells after yellow fever vaccination (dated by TCRdb to the late 2010s). Regarding the complete study: The SMART-Seq v4 Ultra Low Input RNA kit was used to prepare libraries from fractions with low cell numbers. To track T-cell clones before and after primary and booster YFV17D yellow fever vaccination, bulk TCR alpha and beta repertoires were sequenced longitudinally. Two healthy male donors made up the cohort, one aged 18 to 29 years and the other aged 30 to 40 years. Blood samples were taken at several timepoints before and after primary and secondary immunization, and bulk PBMC replicates and cell subsets were isolated. The study at large found these results: A small fraction of clonotypes showed up in both the CD4 and CD8 compartments, probably as a result of convergent recombination. Most clones expanded after primary vaccination were re-detected after the booster (around 96% of CD4 and approximately 88% of CD8), suggesting broad memory maintenance. Because abundant contaminating clonotypes from the bulk population could be contained in FACS-sorted repertoires, computational filtering was required. Because the study included only a couple of donors, the extent to which the findings can be generalized is limited. Compared with the primary T-cell response, the secondary T-cell response was faster but weaker, reaching its peak on day 5 rather than on day 15.

Of note for this clonotype: Its antigen is unknown. It has no much larger one-base neighbor in the sample; base qualities were not kept.

The treatment or condition label corresponds to: live attenuated yellow fever vaccine strain. PBMCs were isolated from peripheral blood using a standard Ficoll-Paque protocol. CD4 and CD8 T-cell fractions were isolated with Dynabeads CD4 and CD8 positive selection kits. TriZol was used to extract RNA from bulk PBMCs, from CD4 and CD8 fractions, and from dextramer-positive and dextramer-negative fractions. TCR cDNA was made using 5'RACE template switching, a step that added a universal primer site and unique molecular identifiers. Priming for cDNA synthesis came from both the TCR alpha and TCR beta constant segments. Library amplification used two PCR steps, and the second PCR step added sample barcodes and sequencing adapters. Libraries were sequenced on Illumina HiSeq 2500 (2x100 bp) or NovaSeq (2x150 bp). The study's processing was this. Demultiplexing of reads and collapsing into UMI consensus sequences were performed with MIGEC, and V(D)J alignment was carried out with MiXCR. Vaccine-responding clonotypes were defined with edgeR using replicate PBMC samples, requiring FDR below 0.01 and a log2 fold change above 5 up to day 15. Each bulk clonotype received a CD4 or CD8 identity based on whether the sequenced CD4 or CD8 repertoire contained that clonotype at higher abundance. Using fastp trimming at Q25 and MiXCR clonotype assembly, TCRdb reanalyzed the public sequencing data and kept in-frame beta chains. Every entry covers one CDR3 protein and lists the most common genes and DNA from its rows. TCRdb assigned the V and J calls; the authors' analysis was not used. The sample table shows a few hundred thousand distinct CDR3 sequences, and roughly 6.3% are seen once. In total, the top ten clones hold roughly 1% of the sample.

At the junction V is shortened by 0 bases and J by 3 bases, with 22 bases in between. The germline V gene encodes CDR1 DFQATT and CDR2 SNEGSKA (reference sequence). Spanning cysteine to phenylalanine, the CDR3 consists of 18 amino acids. The kept DNA is CDR3 alone, 54 bases in frame from the first base. This chain joins TRBV20-1 to TRBJ2-3; there is no confident call for the D gene. This sequence was found in a man younger than 40 who received the YFV17D yellow fever vaccine. This sample comprised CD4+ T cells sorted from PBMCs, obtained on the day of the yellow fever booster vaccination. The nucleotides read TGCAGTGCTAGAGATGGGTATATCGGGCTGAAGAGGACAGATACGCAGTATTTT. Translated, it reads CSARDGYIGLKRTDTQYF.